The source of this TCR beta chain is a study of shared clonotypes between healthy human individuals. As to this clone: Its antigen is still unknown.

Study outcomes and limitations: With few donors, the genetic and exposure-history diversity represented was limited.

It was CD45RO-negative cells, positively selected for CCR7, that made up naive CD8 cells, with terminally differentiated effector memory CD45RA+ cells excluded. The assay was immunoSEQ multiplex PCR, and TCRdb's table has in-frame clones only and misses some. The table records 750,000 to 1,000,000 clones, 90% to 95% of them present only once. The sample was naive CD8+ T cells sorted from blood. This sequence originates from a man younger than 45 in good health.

CDR3 residues: CASSLDGGRETQYF. DNA of the CDR3: TGTGCCAGCAGCTTAGATGGAGGGCGGGAGACCCAGTACTTC. The rearrangement joins TRBV7-9 to TRBJ2-5, with a tentative D call TRBD2 (6 bases). V was trimmed by 1 base and J by 5 bases, leaving 11 bases between them. Germline V gives CDR1 SEHNR, CDR2 FQNEAQ (reference sequence). The CDR3 runs to 14 residues. The entire variable domain, with the rest obtained from reference TRBV7-9 and TRBJ2-5, is as follows: DTGVSQNPRHKITKRGQNVTFRCDPISEHNRLYWYRQTLGQGPEFLTYFQNEAQLEKSRLLSDRFSAERPKGSFSTLEIQRTEQGDSAMYLCASSLDGGRETQYFGPGTRLLVL.